A selection of T cell receptor beta chains follows, all from one sample in a study of early T cells in non-severe SARS-CoV-2 infection. Using its own MiXCR run on the 5' RACE reads, TCRdb lists one record per CDR3 protein. Altogether some 80,000 distinct CDR3 sequences are present, roughly an eighth being singletons, with the ten largest covering around 1.5%. The source material was whole blood. The source is an adult who was a healthcare worker with PCR-confirmed SARS-CoV-2 infection or an uninfected control (not recorded which). CDR3s include the opening cysteine and the closing phenylalanine or tryptophan. Each record gives: clone size, V gene, D gene, CDR3 length, J gene, CDR3 protein, CDR3 DNA. D genes are given only for firm matches. Size values are once, few and many counts, or a class for expanded clones, and some rows have none.

-,TRBV3-1,TRBD2,16,TRBJ2-3,CASSLPGTTSTDTQYF,TGTGCCAGCAGCCTGCCGGGGACTACTAGCACAGATACGCAGTATTTT
few,TRBV5-4,TRBD2,14,TRBJ2-1,CASSSAGGPNEQFF,TGTGCCAGCAGCTCAGCGGGGGGGCCGAATGAGCAGTTCTTC
few,TRBV5-1,-,15,TRBJ2-5,CASSPSSAAFETQYF,TGCGCCAGCAGCCCTTCCAGCGCCGCGTTTGAGACCCAGTACTTC
few,TRBV7-3,-,13,TRBJ1-1,CASSFSANTEAFF,TGTGCCAGCAGCTTCTCAGCGAACACTGAAGCTTTCTTT
few,TRBV11-2,TRBD1,19,TRBJ2-3,CASSHVPSSWTGEADTQYF,TGTGCCAGCAGCCACGTTCCGAGCTCCTGGACAGGGGAGGCCGATACGCAGTATTTT
many,TRBV11-2,TRBD1,15,TRBJ2-4,CASSPEPTGTNIQYF,TGTGCCAGCAGCCCCGAGCCGACAGGGACAAACATTCAGTACTTC
-,TRBV12-3/TRBV12-4,-,14,TRBJ2-1,CASSVQGSYNEQFF,TGTGCCAGCAGTGTCCAGGGGTCGTACAATGAGCAGTTCTTC
-,TRBV9,-,15,TRBJ1-2,CASRGSGPPNYGYTF,TGTGCCAGCAGAGGATCAGGGCCCCCTAACTATGGCTACACCTTC
few,TRBV30,-,17,TRBJ1-1,CAWSVADWTAMNTEAFF,TGTGCCTGGAGTGTGGCGGATTGGACAGCTATGAACACTGAAGCTTTCTTT
-,TRBV6-1,TRBD2,14,TRBJ2-7,CASGFERGSYEQYF,TGTGCCAGCGGATTTGAGCGGGGCTCCTACGAGCAGTACTTC
-,TRBV7-2,-,16,TRBJ2-3,CASSLNSVSVTDTQYF,TGTGCCAGCAGCTTAAACTCTGTCTCGGTTACAGATACGCAGTATTTT
few,TRBV6-5,-,16,TRBJ2-1,CASSSGTGPYYNEQFF,TGTGCCAGCAGTTCTGGCACCGGCCCCTACTACAATGAGCAGTTCTTC
many,TRBV5-1,-,15,TRBJ2-3,CASSLSLPKTDTQYF,TGCGCCAGCAGCTTGTCCCTTCCCAAGACAGATACGCAGTATTTT
many,TRBV28,-,11,TRBJ1-4,CASSPTEKLFF,TGTGCCAGCAGCCCGACGGAAAAACTGTTTTTT
-,TRBV6-2/TRBV6-3,TRBD1,15,TRBJ1-1,CASRREGQGATEAFF,TGTGCCAGCAGACGAGAGGGACAGGGGGCAACTGAAGCTTTCTTT
-,TRBV7-9,-,13,TRBJ2-5,CASSFDSQETQYF,TGTGCCAGCAGCTTCGACAGCCAAGAGACCCAGTACTTC
few,TRBV19,-,11,TRBJ2-7,CASSRGSEQYF,TGTGCCAGTAGTAGGGGATCCGAGCAGTACTTC
many,TRBV9,TRBD1,12,TRBJ1-1,CASSVGTGEAFF,TGTGCCAGCAGCGTGGGGACAGGGGAAGCTTTCTTT
many,TRBV5-6,TRBD2,13,TRBJ2-1,CASSSTSGGARFF,TGTGCCAGCAGCTCGACTAGCGGGGGGGCTCGGTTCTTC
-,TRBV5-6,-,15,TRBJ2-2,CASSLLSGLERELFF,TGTGCCAGCAGCTTGTTATCTGGTCTGGAGCGGGAGCTGTTTTTT
many,TRBV20-1,TRBD1,18,TRBJ2-7,CSARGKPGQGSYSYEQYF,TGCAGTGCTAGGGGAAAGCCGGGACAGGGATCGTACTCCTACGAGCAGTACTTC
-,TRBV20-1,TRBD2,14,TRBJ2-1,CSANVGEGYNEQFF,TGCAGTGCTAACGTCGGGGAGGGCTACAATGAGCAGTTCTTC
many,TRBV12-3/TRBV12-4,-,14,TRBJ1-6,CASSRNPYNSPLHF,TGTGCCAGCAGTCGGAATCCTTATAATTCACCCCTCCACTTT
many,TRBV20-1,-,13,TRBJ2-3,CSASPGRGDTQYF,TGCAGTGCTAGCCCCGGACGGGGAGATACGCAGTATTTT
many,TRBV9,-,17,TRBJ2-1,CASSGILGGRYSNEQFF,TGTGCCAGCAGCGGTATCTTGGGGGGCCGTTATAGCAATGAGCAGTTCTTC
-,TRBV6-5,TRBD1,13,TRBJ1-2,CATQGGNGYGYTF,TGTGCCACCCAGGGGGGGAATGGCTATGGCTACACCTTC
-,TRBV11-2,-,18,TRBJ2-1,CASSLGRLGGSSYNEQFF,TGTGCCAGCAGCTTAGGCAGGTTGGGCGGCAGCTCCTACAATGAGCAGTTCTTC
-,TRBV11-2,-,15,TRBJ2-3,CASSLVLARGDTQYF,TGTGCCAGCAGCTTAGTCCTAGCGAGGGGGGATACGCAGTATTTT
-,TRBV6-5,TRBD1,14,TRBJ1-1,CASSYTGADTEAFF,TGTGCCAGCAGTTACACAGGGGCCGACACTGAAGCTTTCTTT
few,TRBV6-1,-,11,TRBJ1-5,CASSAGGGVHF,TGTGCCAGCAGTGCGGGGGGCGGCGTGCATTTT
few,TRBV20-1,TRBD1,15,TRBJ1-2,CSASLRDRSNYGYTF,TGCAGTGCCAGCCTCCGGGACAGATCTAACTATGGCTACACCTTC
many,TRBV2,TRBD2,15,TRBJ2-1,CASSQSGGPRGEQFF,TGTGCCAGCAGCCAAAGCGGGGGCCCACGGGGTGAGCAGTTCTTC
few,TRBV4-3,-,13,TRBJ2-1,CASSLEAVGEQFF,TGCGCCAGCAGCCTAGAAGCCGTTGGTGAGCAGTTCTTC
-,TRBV5-1,-,18,TRBJ2-2,CASTRGASRATSTGELFF,TGCGCCAGCACCCGGGGGGCTAGTAGGGCCACGAGCACCGGGGAGCTGTTTTTT
few,TRBV4-1,-,14,TRBJ1-1,CASSQGRWNTEAFF,TGCGCCAGCAGCCAGGGACGGTGGAACACTGAAGCTTTCTTT
many,TRBV4-1,-,16,TRBJ2-2,CASSWTLPTGTGELFF,TGCGCCAGCAGCTGGACATTACCCACAGGAACCGGGGAGCTGTTTTTT
few,TRBV20-1,-,17,TRBJ2-3,CSARGGGRDTSTDTQYF,TGCAGTGCTAGAGGGGGGGGCCGAGATACTAGCACAGATACGCAGTATTTT
many,TRBV20-1,-,14,TRBJ1-2,CSALPGAFLDGYTF,TGCAGTGCTTTACCGGGAGCCTTTTTGGATGGCTACACCTTC
many,TRBV29-1,TRBD1,14,TRBJ2-5,CSVKLGQGQETQYF,TGCAGCGTCAAATTGGGACAGGGGCAAGAGACCCAGTACTTC
few,TRBV18,-,15,TRBJ1-3,CASSPTGSSGNTIYF,TGTGCCAGCTCACCTACAGGGTCCTCTGGAAACACCATATATTTT
-,TRBV11-1,TRBD2,14,TRBJ2-1,CASQKSSGYNEQFF,TGTGCCAGCCAAAAATCTAGCGGATATAATGAGCAGTTCTTC
few,TRBV25-1,-,11,TRBJ2-7,CASSVGLEMYF,TGTGCCAGCAGTGTGGGACTGGAAATGTACTTC